This T cell receptor (beta chain) originates from a study of blood T cell repertoires in COVID-19. In the study overall: Whether acute or convalescent, the COVID-19 samples came from the United States, Italy and Spain. In each case, the material was cDNA or gDNA derived from T cells, B-cell-depleted T cells, or PBMCs.

Patients in Seattle were enrolled during active infection, then followed longitudinally. In the authors' methods: From reference gene primer amplification, estimates of nucleated cell counts were derived. The table came from immunoSEQ multiplex PCR; TCRdb's copy has only in-frame clones and leaves some out. V and J calls and clone size are copied from that table; D and trimming were computed from the DNA. The sample holds some 360,000 clones, roughly nine tenths seen once. Germline trimming cut 4 bases from V and 7 bases from J; bases unmatched to any gene: 15. CDR1 and CDR2 from the germline V gene are SGHTA and FQGNSA. This CDR3 is built from 16 residues.

Sequences were obtained from peripheral blood. The clonotype was recovered from an older woman with COVID-19, enrolled during active disease. The chain carries TRBV7-2 and TRBJ1-1; 7 positions match TRBD1. The CDR3 reads CASSYQFGGGKDEAFF. CDR3 in DNA: TGTGCCAGCAGCTACCAATTTGGAGGGGGCAAAGATGAAGCTTTCTTT. Filled out from reference TRBV7-2 and TRBJ1-1, the complete variable domain reads GAGVSQSPSNKVTEKGKDVELRCDPISGHTALYWYRQSLGQGLEFLIYFQGNSAPDKSGLPSDRFSAERTGGSVSTLTIQRTQQEDSAVYLCASSYQFGGGKDEAFFGQGTRLTVV.